Sequencing of this T cell receptor beta chain was carried out in a study of shared clonotypes between healthy human individuals. CDR1 is LGHNA and CDR2 is YSLEER in the germline V gene. This CDR3 is 16 amino acids long. The trim removed 4 bases at V and 8 bases at J, leaving 10 bases unmatched. TCRdb's table, derived via immunoSEQ multiplex PCR, lists solely in-frame clones and lacks some. The sample has 1.6 million or so clones; roughly 95% are singletons. Sequencing was performed on naive CD4+ T cells sorted from blood. Subset described: CD45RA+ positively selected. The source of this sequence is a man aged 25 to 40 in good health. The chain carries TRBV4-3 and TRBJ2-1, with 11 bases lining up with TRBD2. The CDR3 region has the DNA TGCGCCAGCAGCCTCGTACTAGCGGGAGACTCTTATGAGCAGTTCTTC. Translation: CASSLVLAGDSYEQFF.